This T cell receptor (beta chain) came from a study of blood T cell repertoires in COVID-19. Overall study context: Samples representing acute and convalescent COVID-19 were sourced from the United States, Italy and Spain. From T cells, B-cell-depleted T cells, or PBMCs came the material, which was cDNA or gDNA.

Per the authors' pipeline: Estimates of nucleated cell counts were drawn from the amplification of reference gene primers. Sequencing used immunoSEQ multiplex PCR; TCRdb keeps in-frame clones, though not all of them. D and trimming were read from the DNA, whereas the V and J calls and clone size are those reported in that table. The table includes 87,000 or so clones, 80% to 85% detected once. Germline-derived CDR1 and CDR2 are SEHNR and FQNEAQ (reference sequence). The CDR3 covers 14 residues. J lost 3 bases, V lost 5 bases, and 5 bases had no gene match. The sequence derives from a woman aged 80 or over with active or convalescent COVID-19. The specimen was peripheral blood. V gene TRBV7-9 combines with J gene TRBJ2-7; 9 bases match TRBD1. CDR3 DNA sequence: TGTGCCAGCAGCCCTCCGGGACAGGGCTACGAGCAGTACTTC. Translation: CASSPPGQGYEQYF.